Described below is a single T cell receptor (beta chain) sequence and its context. The CDR3 length is 15 residues. Looked up from germline, CDR1 is SGHTA and CDR2 is FQGNSA. Trimming removed 6 bases from V and 4 bases from J; junction bases left unmatched: 8. This specimen belongs to a study of blood T cell repertoires in COVID-19. About the research overall: Whether acute or convalescent, the COVID-19 samples came from the United States, Italy and Spain. From T cells, B-cell-depleted T cells, or PBMCs came the material, which was cDNA or gDNA.

Original processing notes: Reference gene primer amplification in the assay estimated nucleated cell counts. Here immunoSEQ multiplex PCR was the method, and the copy in TCRdb shows in-frame clones only, minus some. V and J calls and clone size are copied from that table; D and trimming were computed from the DNA. In the table there are about 220,000 clones, about 90% of which are singletons. This TCR was recovered from a woman in her twenties or thirties who had recovered from COVID-19. The chain employs TRBV7-2 and TRBJ2-2; 7 nucleotides align to TRBD2. The specimen sequenced was peripheral blood. DNA for the CDR3: TGTGCCAGCAGACCCCGACTAGCCCTCACCGGGGAGCTGTTTTTT. Translated, it gives CASRPRLALTGELFF.